This TCR beta chain was captured in a study of chemoradiotherapy in HPV16-positive cancers. The study, taken as a whole, reports: Functional assays defining HPV-specific T cells used only a couple of HPV16-positive patients. Better recurrence-free survival went with HPV-responsive T-cell expansion in HPV16-positive patients.

This CDR3 is built from 13 residues. Germline CDR1 reads SSHAT; CDR2 reads FNYEAQ (reference sequence). Regarding this clone: The antigen is not known. One junction end disagrees with the germline gene, perhaps due to a read error.

The table came from immunoSEQ multiplex PCR; TCRdb's copy has only in-frame clones and leaves some out. Of about 9,200 clones listed, around 75% are singletons. The sample in question was tumor tissue, obtained from a patient who underwent chemoradiotherapy. The receptor was isolated from a human donor with HPV-associated anogenital cancer. V gene TRBV7-7 combines with J gene TRBJ2-3; 8 nucleotides line up with TRBD2. CDR3: CASSLNPGLVVYF. In nucleotides, the CDR3 is TGTGCTAGCAGCTTAAATCCGGGACTAGTCGTCTATTTT. Full variable domain (remainder filled in from reference TRBV7-7 and TRBJ2-3): GAGVSQSPRYKVTKRGQDVTLRCDPISSHATLYWYQQALGQGPEFLTYFNYEAQPDKSGLPSDRFSAERPEGSISTLTIQRTEQRDSAMYRCASSLNPGLVVYFGPGTRLTVL.